The next 16 T cell receptor beta chains were all read from a single sample in a study of regulatory T cells in long-lasting Graves disease. To make TCR beta libraries, researchers used iRepertoire HTBI primers and Arm-PCR of CDR3 regions. MiXCR, applied by TCRdb to the multiplex PCR reads, yields one record per CDR3 protein. Of around 250,000 distinct CDR3 sequences listed, about a sixth are singletons. Time point: newly diagnosed GD, antithyroid drugs for less than 3 months. Scientists built the TCR library using RNA that was extracted from PBMCs. The source material was peripheral blood mononuclear cells (PBMCs), sampled at new diagnosis, from a patient treated with antithyroid drugs. The receptors stem from a female donor with Graves disease.

This clonotype occurred once. V is TRBV11-2 and J is TRBJ2-5; 9 bases match TRBD1. The CDR3 runs 17 residues. V shed 4 bases, J shed 5 bases, and the junction held 14 bases outside the gene matches. Germline CDR1 and CDR2: SGHAT and FQNNGV. The CDR3, as DNA: TGTGCCAGCAGCTCCCCCGCCACGGGACAGGGTGGGGAGACCCAGTACTTC. Its protein is CASSSPATGQGGETQYF.

Ten or more counts support this clonotype. V is TRBV30 and J is TRBJ2-7; D unresolved. The CDR3 is 16 residues long. The germline V and J ends were trimmed by 4 bases and 2 bases, with 21 bases remaining between them. CDR1 GTSNPN and CDR2 SVGIG come from the germline V gene (reference sequence). CDR3 sequence: CAWTGAGGGRAYEQYF. Written as DNA, the CDR3 is TGTGCCTGGACGGGCGCAGGTGGCGGTCGAGCCTACGAGCAGTACTTC.

The genes are TRBV5-1 and TRBJ1-6, with 7 bases fitting TRBD1. The CDR3 length is 17 residues. V dropped 3 bases and J dropped 4; count of bases not matched to a gene: 10. In germline, CDR1 is SGHRS, CDR2 YFSETQ. CDR3 nucleotides: TGCGCCAGCAGCTCGGGACAGCCCTCTTCTTATAATTCACCCCTCCACTTT. Translation gives CASSSGQPSSYNSPLHF.

This clonotype was seen ten or more times. J is TRBJ1-1 and V is TRBV4-1, with 7 bases fitting TRBD1. Germline V CDR1 and CDR2: MGHRA, YSYEKL. This CDR3 contains 14 residues. After removal of 2 bases from V and 7 bases from J, the junction contained 7 bases not matched to a gene. CDR3 bases: TGCGCCAGCAGCCAAAGGGACAGAGAAATTGAAGCTTTCTTT. Translation: CASSQRDREIEAFF.

This chain connects TRBV7-9 to TRBJ2-7; no clear D gene. Germline CDR1 is SEHNR and CDR2 is FQNEAQ (reference sequence). CDR3 length equals 13 residues. The V end lost 5 bases, the J end lost 2 bases, and 10 bases lay between the germline ends. The CDR3 sequence is CASSPPGTYEQYF. As DNA, the CDR3 is TGTGCCAGCAGCCCTCCGGGCACCTACGAGCAGTACTTC.

This clonotype was found many times. DNA for the CDR3: TGCAGTGCTAGGACTAGCGGGAGCGGCACCGGGGAGCTGTTTTTT. It is translated as CSARTSGSGTGELFF. V gene TRBV20-1 combines with J gene TRBJ2-2, with 12 bases identical to TRBD2. The CDR3 consists of 15 residues. V trimming: 3 bases; J trimming: 4 bases; junction bases outside the gene matches: 3. Germline V gives CDR1 DFQATT, CDR2 SNEGSKA (reference sequence).

A few counts support this clonotype. J is TRBJ1-1 and V is TRBV25-1; 7 positions agree with TRBD1. V was pared by 0 bases and J by 7 bases, with 20 bases of the junction left unmatched. The CDR3 sequence is 19 residues long. Germline V lookup: CDR1 MGHDK, CDR2 SYGVNS. The CDR3 DNA reads TGTGCCAGCAGTGAATATATTCGGACAGGCCCCTGGGTAGAGAGTGAAGCTTTCTTT. Translation: CASSEYIRTGPWVESEAFF.

The chain carries TRBV9 and TRBJ2-7, with 15 positions matching TRBD2. Trimming cost V 0 bases and J 2 bases; bases outside gene matches: 6. This CDR3 has 18 amino acids. Germline V gene data show CDR1 as SGDLS and CDR2 as YYNGEE. The CDR3 DNA reads as TGTGCCAGCAGCGTAGAGGGGACTAGCGGGAGGCTCACCTACGAGCAGTACTTC. As protein: CASSVEGTSGRLTYEQYF. The full variable domain, in which reference TRBV9 and TRBJ2-7 provide the parts outside the CDR3, is DSGVTQTPKHLITATGQRVTLRCSPRSGDLSVYWYQQSLDQGLQFLIQYYNGEERAKGNILERFSAQQFPDLHSELNLSSLELGDSALYFCASSVEGTSGRLTYEQYFGPGTRLTVT.

This clonotype has just one count. V gene TRBV5-1 combines with J gene TRBJ1-1; 12 bases match TRBD1. The CDR3 is made up of 16 amino acids. Germline CDR1 and CDR2: SGHRS and YFSETQ. The V segment lost 6 bases and the J segment 5 bases; nucleotides outside the gene matches: 11. The CDR3 sequence: CASTHPGQGARTEAFF. CDR3 sequence (DNA): TGCGCCAGCACCCACCCGGGACAGGGGGCGCGGACTGAAGCTTTCTTT. Full variable domain (outside the CDR3, taken from reference TRBV5-1 and TRBJ1-1): KAGVTQTPRYLIKTRGQQVTLSCSPISGHRSVSWYQQTPGQGLQFLFEYFSETQRNKGNFPGRFSGRQFSNSRSEMNVSTLELGDSALYLCASTHPGQGARTEAFFGQGTRLTVV.

This clonotype has ten or more counts. The chain uses TRBV7-9 and TRBJ2-3; the match to TRBD2 covers 11 bases. Germline V gene data show CDR1 as SEHNR and CDR2 as FQNEAQ (reference sequence). Trimming removed 2 bases from V and 1 base from J; junction bases left unmatched: 17. The CDR3 extends over 21 amino acids. The CDR3 region is CASSLRGRRDTSGRGTDTQYF. DNA for the CDR3: TGTGCCAGCAGCTTACGGGGGCGCAGGGATACTAGCGGGAGAGGCACAGATACGCAGTATTTT.

This clonotype was detected many times. The rearrangement joins TRBV29-1 to TRBJ2-3; D not certain. Germline V CDR1 and CDR2: SQVTM, ANQGSEA. The CDR3 has 13 residues. The V gene lost 4 bases and the J gene lost 0 bases, with 8 bases spanning the gap. The CDR3 bases are TGCAGCGTTGGTCACACTAGCACAGATACGCAGTATTTT. It yields the protein CSVGHTSTDTQYF.

This clonotype was recorded a few times. The gene calls are TRBV11-3 and TRBJ1-4; D gene unclear. Germline CDR1 is SGHNT and CDR2 is YENEEA. The CDR3 sequence is 14 residues long. The V gene lost 2 bases and the J gene lost 0 bases, with 4 bases spanning the gap. In DNA, the CDR3 is TGTGCCAGCAGCTTAATTGCAACTAATGAAAAACTGTTTTTT. This translates into CASSLIATNEKLFF. The complete variable domain, with remaining parts taken from reference TRBV11-3 and TRBJ1-4, reads EAGVVQSPRYKIIEKKQPVAFWCNPISGHNTLYWYLQNLGQGPELLIRYENEEAVDDSQLPKDRFSAERLKGVDSTLKIQPAELGDSAVYLCASSLIATNEKLFFGSGTQLSVL.

In its sample, this clonotype was seen many times. This chain uses TRBV27 with TRBJ2-3; D remains unclear. This CDR3 is 14 amino acids long. Germline CDR1 reads MNHEY; CDR2 reads SMNVEV (reference sequence). V lost 3 bases and J lost 6, with 13 bases in between. CDR3 sequence reads: CASSLERSVDTQYF. The CDR3 bases are TGTGCCAGCAGTTTGGAAAGGAGTGTGGATACGCAGTATTTT.

This rearrangement joins TRBV6-2 or TRBV6-3 to TRBJ2-1; 10 nucleotides align to TRBD2. Losses at the gene ends were 8 bases for V and 7 bases for J; bases not matched to a gene: 14. The CDR3 totals 16 residues. Germline loops: CDR1 MNHEY, CDR2 SVGEGT. The CDR3 protein is CASSSLAGGWGNEQFF. CDR3 nucleotides: TGTGCCAGCTCTTCCTTAGCGGGAGGTTGGGGGAATGAGCAGTTCTTC.

This clonotype was seen many times. The chain links TRBV6-1 to TRBJ2-7; 9 bases agree with TRBD1. Looked up from germline, CDR1 is MNHNS and CDR2 is SASEGT. The CDR3 length is 14 residues. The trim removed 6 bases at V and 3 bases at J, leaving 6 bases unmatched. CDR3 loop: CASRARTGVYEQYF. DNA for the CDR3: TGTGCCAGCAGAGCCAGGACAGGGGTCTACGAGCAGTACTTC.

In its sample, this clonotype was seen many times. CDR3 protein: CASSSLGLENTEAFF. CDR3 nucleotides: TGCGCCAGCAGCTCGTTGGGGCTGGAGAACACTGAAGCTTTCTTT. The chain carries TRBV5-1 and TRBJ1-1; a weak D match, TRBD1 (5 bases). The V gene's germline CDR1 is SGHRS and CDR2 YFSETQ. V lost 3 bases to trimming and J lost 1 base, with 13 bases between them. This CDR3 has 15 residues.